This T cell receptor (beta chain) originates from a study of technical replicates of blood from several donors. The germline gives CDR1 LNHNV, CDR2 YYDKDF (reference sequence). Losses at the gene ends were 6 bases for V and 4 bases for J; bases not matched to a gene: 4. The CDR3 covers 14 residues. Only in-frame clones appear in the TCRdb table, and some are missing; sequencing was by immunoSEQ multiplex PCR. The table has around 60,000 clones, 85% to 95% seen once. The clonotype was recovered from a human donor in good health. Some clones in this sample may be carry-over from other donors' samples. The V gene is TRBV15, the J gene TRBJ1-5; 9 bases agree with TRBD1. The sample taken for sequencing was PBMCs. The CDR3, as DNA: TGTGCCACCAGGACAGGGGGAGGAAATCAGCCCCAGCATTTT. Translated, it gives CATRTGGGNQPQHF.